This TCR beta chain was identified in a study of T cell responses to AZD1222 COVID-19 vaccine. Study observations and caveats: Regions left unmutated in variants are reportedly the target of nearly half of spike-specific TCRs.

After removal of 2 bases from V and 2 bases from J, the junction contained 3 bases not matched to a gene. The CDR3 length is 14 residues. Germline V lookup: CDR1 SGHTA, CDR2 FQGNSA. Using immunoSEQ multiplex PCR, the repertoire was profiled, and TCRdb retains in-frame clones only, with some absent. The sample lists approximately 100,000 clones, 92% occurring once. Remarks on this clone: Its antigen remains unidentified.

This clonotype originated in an adult in good health. The sample in question was peripheral blood, obtained on day 0 of AZD1222 vaccination. The chain employs TRBV7-2 and TRBJ2-7; 7 bases line up with TRBD1. This CDR3 is CASSLWQGAYEQYF. The DNA of the CDR3 is TGTGCCAGCAGCTTATGGCAGGGGGCCTACGAGCAGTACTTC.